The clone carrying this T cell receptor (beta chain) has a count of ten or more. The CDR3 consists of 17 residues. J was trimmed by 1 base and V by 4 bases; bases with no gene match: 12. Germline V gives CDR1 SGHRS, CDR2 YFSETQ. This entry belongs to a study of T-cell reconstitution after alpha-beta-depleted transplantation in children. The TCRbeta library was prepared with unique molecular identifiers. TCRdb re-called the PCR reads through MiXCR, storing one row per CDR3 protein. The table shows 150,000 to 250,000 distinct CDR3 sequences, with more than 12% occurring only once. The origin of this receptor is a human donor who donated a stem cell graft to a child with acute lymphoblastic leukemia. This chain uses TRBV5-1 with TRBJ1-1; 8 bases are shared with TRBD1. This sample comprised PBMCs from the stem cell graft donor, obtained from the stem cell graft. This CDR3 reads CASSLHFGTGENTEAFF. In DNA form, the CDR3 reads TGCGCCAGCAGCCTACACTTTGGGACAGGAGAGAACACTGAAGCTTTCTTT.